Only a few counts were recorded for the clone carrying this TCR beta chain. Its antigen is unidentified. These data originate in a study of cytomegalovirus exposure and HLA in healthy donors. Findings of the study overall: Common viral pathogens (according to a later analysis) appeared linked to several of the most significant clusters. CMV serostatus alone was available as immune exposure information. Fewer N-insertions than the roughly 670-donor mean were reportedly shown by an Asian-associated ancestry cluster in a later analysis.

CDR3 length: 15 amino acids. Germline CDR1 SGHNT, CDR2 YYREEE (reference sequence). J gave up 5 bases and V 0 bases, and 7 bases lay outside the gene matches. A multiplex PCR was run with 60 Vbeta primers and 13 Jbeta primers. Repertoires were generated with immunoSEQ multiplex PCR, while TCRdb's copy carries only in-frame clones and drops some. This sample has fewer than 200,000 clones, with 80% to 85% found just once. The origin of this receptor is a human donor in good health. The chain carries TRBV5-4 and TRBJ2-5; TRBD1 aligns across 7 bases. Sequenced: PBMCs. The CDR3 sequence: CASSLALNRGETQYF. DNA of the CDR3: TGTGCCAGCAGCTTGGCCCTGAACAGGGGTGAGACCCAGTACTTC. Filled out from reference TRBV5-4 and TRBJ2-5, the complete variable domain reads ETGVTQSPTHLIKTRGQQVTLRCSSQSGHNTVSWYQQALGQGPQFIFQYYREEENGRGNFPPRFSGLQFPNYSSELNVNALELDDSALYLCASSLALNRGETQYFGPGTRLLVL.